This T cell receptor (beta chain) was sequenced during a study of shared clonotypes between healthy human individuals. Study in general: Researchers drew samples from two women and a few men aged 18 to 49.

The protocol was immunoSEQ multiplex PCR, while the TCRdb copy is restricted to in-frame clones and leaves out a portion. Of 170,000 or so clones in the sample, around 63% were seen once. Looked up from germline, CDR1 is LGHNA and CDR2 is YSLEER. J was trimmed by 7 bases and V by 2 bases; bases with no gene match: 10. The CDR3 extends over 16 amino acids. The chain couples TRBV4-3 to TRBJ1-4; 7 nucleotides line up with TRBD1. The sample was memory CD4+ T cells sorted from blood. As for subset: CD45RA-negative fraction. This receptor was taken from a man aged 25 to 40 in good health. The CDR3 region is CASSQLYRGWSEKLFF. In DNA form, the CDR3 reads TGCGCCAGCAGCCAATTATACAGGGGATGGAGTGAAAAACTGTTTTTT.